A selection of T cell receptor beta chains follows, all from one sample in a study of blood T cell repertoires in COVID-19. The method was immunoSEQ multiplex PCR; TCRdb's version includes in-frame clones alone and lacks a portion of them. The sample lists roughly 400,000 clones, about nine tenths occurring once. The sequenced sample was PBMCs or T cells enriched from blood (not recorded which). The receptors were sampled from a man aged 18 to 30 who had recovered from COVID-19. Both conserved end residues are part of each CDR3. A D gene is named only where the DNA matches it firmly. Clone sizes are given selectively: once, few, many, or a class where the clone is expanded.

CDR3 length | D gene | J gene | V gene | clone size | CDR3 protein | CDR3 DNA
13 | . | TRBJ2-5 | TRBV12-3/TRBV12-4 | . | CASSVDSFGTQYF | TGTGCCAGCAGTGTTGACTCCTTTGGGACCCAGTACTTC
12 | . | TRBJ2-2 | TRBV7-3 | . | CASSFRAGELFF | TGTGCCAGCAGCTTCAGGGCCGGGGAGCTGTTTTTT
13 | . | TRBJ1-2 | TRBV24-1 | . | CATSAGGVYGYTF | TGTGCCACCAGTGCCGGAGGGGTCTATGGCTACACCTTC
16 | TRBD1 | TRBJ1-5 | TRBV6-2/TRBV6-3 | . | CASSYLFTGGISPQHF | TGTGCCAGCAGTTACCTATTTACAGGGGGGATATCCCCCCAGCATTTT
14 | . | TRBJ1-1 | TRBV6-5 | few | CASRAGEKNTEAFF | TGTGCCAGCCGCGCCGGGGAAAAGAACACTGAAGCTTTCTTT
16 | . | TRBJ1-1 | TRBV29-1 | . | CSVEDEKAEMNTEAFF | TGCAGCGTTGAAGATGAAAAGGCGGAAATGAACACTGAAGCTTTCTTT
16 | . | TRBJ1-3 | TRBV3-1/TRBV3-2 | . | CASSQGAGPNGNTIYF | TGTGCCAGCAGCCAAGGTGCGGGGCCTAATGGAAACACCATATATTTT
12 | . | TRBJ2-1 | TRBV30 | . | CAWSVTVSEQFF | TGTGCCTGGAGTGTAACCGTTAGTGAGCAGTTCTTC
15 | TRBD1 | TRBJ2-2 | TRBV5-1 | . | CASSQTGALAGELFF | TGCGCCAGCAGCCAGACAGGGGCGCTGGCCGGGGAGCTGTTTTTT
15 | TRBD2 | TRBJ2-3 | TRBV27 | . | CASSTGLAGKDTQYF | TGTGCCAGCAGTACCGGACTAGCGGGAAAAGATACGCAGTATTTT
17 | TRBD2 | TRBJ2-5 | TRBV3-1/TRBV3-2 | . | CASSQQLAGGPRETQYF | TGTGCCAGCAGCCAACAACTAGCGGGAGGGCCGAGGGAGACCCAGTACTTC
13 | . | TRBJ1-2 | TRBV12-3/TRBV12-4 | . | CASSLQGYYGYTF | TGTGCCAGCAGTTTGCAGGGGTACTATGGCTACACCTTC
15 | TRBD1 | TRBJ2-7 | TRBV3-1/TRBV3-2 | . | CASSLFGQGALEQYF | TGTGCCAGCAGCCTATTTGGACAGGGGGCGTTGGAGCAGTACTTC
14 | TRBD2 | TRBJ2-1 | TRBV5-1 | . | CASSFGLAGYEQFF | TGCGCCAGCAGCTTCGGGCTAGCGGGATATGAGCAGTTCTTC
13 | TRBD2 | TRBJ2-5 | TRBV3-1/TRBV3-2 | . | CASSAGTSGVLYF | TGTGCCAGCAGCGCCGGGACTAGCGGGGTCCTTTACTTC
14 | TRBD2 | TRBJ2-1 | TRBV7-2 | . | CASGFIGTSNEQFF | TGTGCCAGCGGTTTTATCGGGACTAGCAATGAGCAGTTCTTC
16 | . | TRBJ2-5 | TRBV5-4 | . | CASSYLGGSPQETQYF | TGTGCCAGCAGCTACCTCGGGGGTTCCCCCCAAGAGACCCAGTACTTC
13 | . | TRBJ1-1 | TRBV28 | . | CASSGGGAKEAFF | TGTGCCAGCAGCGGAGGAGGGGCTAAAGAAGCTTTCTTT
13 | . | TRBJ2-1 | TRBV7-8 | . | CASSPGGHNEQFF | TGTGCCAGCAGCCCAGGCGGGCATAATGAGCAGTTCTTC
16 | TRBD1 | TRBJ1-3 | TRBV5-1 | . | CASSPGQGKTGNTIYF | TGCGCCAGCAGCCCGGGACAGGGTAAAACTGGAAACACCATATATTTT
15 | TRBD2 | TRBJ2-1 | TRBV3-1/TRBV3-2 | . | CASSQVSGSYNEQFF | TGTGCCAGCAGCCAAGTAAGCGGGAGTTACAATGAGCAGTTCTTC
13 | . | TRBJ2-7 | TRBV18 | . | CASSPELTYEQYF | TGTGCCAGCTCACCCGAACTAACCTACGAGCAGTACTTC
11 | . | TRBJ1-2 | TRBV20-1 | . | CSANRVHGYTF | TGCAGTGCAAACAGGGTTCATGGCTACACCTTC